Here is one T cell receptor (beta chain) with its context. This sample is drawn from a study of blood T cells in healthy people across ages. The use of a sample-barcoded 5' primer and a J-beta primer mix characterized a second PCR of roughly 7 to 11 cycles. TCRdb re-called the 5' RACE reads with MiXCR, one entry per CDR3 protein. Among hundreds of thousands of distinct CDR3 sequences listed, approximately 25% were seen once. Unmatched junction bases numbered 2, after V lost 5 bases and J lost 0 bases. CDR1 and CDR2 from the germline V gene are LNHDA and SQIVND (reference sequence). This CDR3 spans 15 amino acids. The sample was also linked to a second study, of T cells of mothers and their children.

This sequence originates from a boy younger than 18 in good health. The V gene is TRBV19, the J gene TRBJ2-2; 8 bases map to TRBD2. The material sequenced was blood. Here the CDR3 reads CASSSGLANTGELFF. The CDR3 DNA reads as TGTGCCAGTAGTTCGGGACTAGCGAACACCGGGGAGCTGTTTTTT.